One sample yielded the 21 T cell receptor beta chains listed below, sequenced in a study of cytomegalovirus exposure and HLA in healthy donors. Primers for the PCR totalled 60 Vbeta and 13 Jbeta. Sequencing was performed with immunoSEQ multiplex PCR; in TCRdb, only in-frame clones are kept and a portion is missing. Among fewer than 75,000 clones listed, roughly 77% were seen once. What was sequenced was PBMCs. The receptors shown here come from a woman in her thirties in good health and CMV-seronegative.

The chain links TRBV6-1 to TRBJ2-2, with D perhaps TRBD2 (5 bases). With 6 bases removed from V and 5 bases from J, the gap between germline ends came to 10 bases. This CDR3 is 13 amino acids long. Germline CDR1 is MNHNS and CDR2 is SASEGT. CDR3 sequence (DNA): TGTGCCAGCAGGACTACTGAAACCGGGGAGCTGTTTTTT. This sequence encodes CASRTTETGELFF.

This chain joins TRBV2 and TRBJ2-5; 11 bases match TRBD2. J gave up 2 bases and V 6 bases, and 5 bases lay outside the gene matches. Germline CDR1 SNHLY, CDR2 FYNNEI. This CDR3 is 15 amino acids long. CDR3 in amino acids: CASRLAGGRQETQYF. CDR3 DNA sequence: TGTGCCAGCAGGTTAGCGGGAGGGAGGCAAGAGACCCAGTACTTC.

V and J are TRBV4-2 and TRBJ2-3, with TRBD2 matching 15 bases. V was clipped by 0 bases and J by 0 bases; unmatched bases: 7. From germline, CDR1 is LGHNA and CDR2 YNFKEQ. The CDR3 spans 20 residues. The CDR3 region has the DNA TGTGCCAGCAGCCAAGATCTTGGACTAGCGGGGGGGCTCAGCACAGATACGCAGTATTTT. Its translation is CASSQDLGLAGGLSTDTQYF.

The CDR3 loop reads CSVAAGPSYEQYF. As DNA, the CDR3 is TGCAGCGTGGCAGCGGGACCCTCCTACGAGCAGTACTTC. V is TRBV29-1 and J is TRBJ2-7; 7 bases are a match to TRBD2. In germline, CDR1 is SQVTM, CDR2 ANQGSEA. Losses at the gene ends were 6 bases for V and 0 bases for J; bases not matched to a gene: 5. The CDR3 contains 13 residues.

The chain links TRBV30 to TRBJ2-7; no definite D call. CDR1 is GTSNPN and CDR2 is SVGIG in the germline V gene (reference sequence). The V gene lost 7 bases and the J gene lost 5 bases, with 18 bases spanning the gap. The CDR3 runs 13 residues. CDR3 DNA: TGTGCCTTAAACGAAGTGACTCGAGACGAGCAGTACTTC. This translates into CALNEVTRDEQYF.

The V call is TRBV29-1, the J call TRBJ2-3; TRBD1 might be the D (6 bases). This CDR3 has 18 amino acids. The V gene's germline CDR1 is SQVTM and CDR2 ANQGSEA. The V end lost 1 base, the J end lost 0 bases, and 20 bases lay between the germline ends. Here the CDR3 DNA reads TGCAGCGTTGAAGGGGAAGGGGCAGGGGCTAGAAGCACAGATACGCAGTATTTT. Translated: CSVEGEGAGARSTDTQYF.

The chain uses TRBV28 and TRBJ2-1; D is possibly TRBD1 (6 bases). The CDR3 consists of 15 residues. Trimming removed 2 bases at V and 7 bases at J, with 15 bases between. Germline CDR1 and CDR2: MDHEN and SYDVKM. The CDR3 is CASSLLQGQGNEQFF. CDR3 sequence (DNA): TGTGCCAGCAGTTTACTACAGGGTCAGGGGAATGAGCAGTTCTTC.

The rearrangement joins TRBV4-2 to TRBJ2-5; D uncertain. The CDR3 contains 15 residues. Germline V gene lookup returns CDR1 LGHNA and CDR2 YNFKEQ. With 2 bases removed from V and 0 bases from J, the gap between germline ends came to 10 bases. As DNA, the CDR3 is TGTGCCAGCAGCCAAACCAGTCAGTACCAAGAGACCCAGTACTTC. It specifies CASSQTSQYQETQYF.

The chain joins TRBV5-1 to TRBJ2-3; no reliable D call. There are 12 residues in the CDR3. V was clipped by 2 bases and J by 4 bases, with 5 bases between them. The germline V gene has CDR1 SGHRS and CDR2 YFSETQ. Here the CDR3 reads CASSFSSDTQYF. CDR3 nucleotides: TGCGCCAGCAGCTTCTCCTCAGATACGCAGTATTTT. Variable domain in full (rest from reference TRBV5-1 and TRBJ2-3): KAGVTQTPRYLIKTRGQQVTLSCSPISGHRSVSWYQQTPGQGLQFLFEYFSETQRNKGNFPGRFSGRQFSNSRSEMNVSTLELGDSALYLCASSFSSDTQYFGPGTRLTVL.

This chain uses TRBV2 with TRBJ1-2; 7 positions agree with TRBD1. This CDR3 spans 12 amino acids. Per germline, CDR1 SNHLY and CDR2 FYNNEI. V lost 9 bases, J lost 8 bases, and 9 bases stayed unmatched. The CDR3 is CASRGGAGGYTF. For the CDR3, the DNA is TGTGCCAGTCGAGGGGGCGCGGGAGGCTACACCTTC. Full variable domain (outside the CDR3, taken from reference TRBV2 and TRBJ1-2): EPEVTQTPSHQVTQMGQEVILRCVPISNHLYFYWYRQILGQKVEFLVSFYNNEISEKSEIFDDQFSVERPDGSNFTLKIRSTKLEDSAMYFCASRGGAGGYTFGSGTRLTVV.

Comment on this clone: This CDR3 is missing its conserved last phenylalanine or tryptophan, likely due to a read error. No DNA is shown, since the ends of the CDR3 on it are uncertain; the CDR3 is the one TCRdb lists. This sequence joins TRBV4-1 and TRBJ1-1; the table's TRBD1 call for D was not verified on the DNA. CDR1 and CDR2 from the germline V gene are MGHRA and YSYEKL. Inclusive of both ends, the CDR3 amounts to 11 amino acids. The CDR3 is CASSVSTGGAS.

The chain combines TRBV6-1 with TRBJ1-2, with D perhaps matching TRBD1 (5 bases). The germline V and J ends were trimmed by 7 bases and 2 bases, with 17 bases remaining between them. CDR1 MNHNS and CDR2 SASEGT come from the germline V gene. The CDR3 is 15 residues long. The CDR3 nucleotides read TGTGCCAGCACCAGGGAAAAGGGCCCAAACTATGGCTACACCTTC. Its translation: CASTREKGPNYGYTF.

This chain connects TRBV30 to TRBJ2-5; TRBD2 aligns across 9 bases. Germline loops: CDR1 GTSNPN, CDR2 SVGIG (reference sequence). This CDR3 is 16 amino acids long. Trimming removed 0 bases from V and 7 bases from J; junction bases left unmatched: 12. CDR3 sequence (DNA): TGTGCCTGGAGTGTACGGGGTAGCGGGGGAGAGAGGACCCAGTACTTC. Translated: CAWSVRGSGGERTQYF.

Regarding this clone: Other DNA variants within this sample encode the same CDR3. The V call is TRBV7-9, the J call TRBJ2-5; 7 bases line up with TRBD2. After removal of 0 bases from V and 2 bases from J, the junction contained 0 bases not matched to a gene. The CDR3 is 14 amino acids. The germline CDR1 and CDR2 sequences are SEHNR and FQNEAQ (reference sequence). CDR3 bases: TGTGCCAGCAGCTTAGCGGGGGGGCAAGAGACCCAGTACTTC. The encoded protein is CASSLAGGQETQYF.

The chain is built from TRBV2 and TRBJ2-1; 11 nucleotides align to TRBD2. Germline loops: CDR1 SNHLY, CDR2 FYNNEI. V lost 2 bases and J lost 6; bases outside the gene matches: 3. The CDR3 is made up of 15 amino acids. Here the CDR3 reads CASSENLAGGNEQFF. In nucleotides, the CDR3 is TGTGCCAGCAGTGAAAATCTAGCGGGAGGCAATGAGCAGTTCTTC.

The chain is built from TRBV6-1 and TRBJ2-2, with a possible D match to TRBD1 (6 bases). This CDR3 spans 15 amino acids. Germline loops: CDR1 MNHNS, CDR2 SASEGT. V was shortened by 5 bases and J by 4 bases, with 14 bases between the two germline ends. Written as DNA, the CDR3 is TGTGCCAGCAGTCCTCAGGGGCTTGGCACCGGGGAGCTGTTTTTT. It codes for CASSPQGLGTGELFF.

J is TRBJ2-5 and V is TRBV30, with TRBD2 identical over 8 bases. With 7 bases clipped from V and 4 bases from J, the junction kept 8 bases outside the gene matches. This CDR3 region has 13 residues. Germline CDR1 GTSNPN, CDR2 SVGIG (reference sequence). CDR3 sequence (DNA): TGTGCCTTAGCGGGGACCTCGGTAGAGACCCAGTACTTC. It specifies CALAGTSVETQYF.

CDR3 region: CASSGRDREGQPQHF. The CDR3 nucleotides are TGTGCCAGCAGCGGCCGGGACAGAGAAGGTCAGCCCCAGCATTTT. This chain uses TRBV6-4 with TRBJ1-5; 7 nucleotides match TRBD1. Germline assignment: CDR1 MRHNA and CDR2 SNTAGT. V lost 6 bases and J lost 6; bases outside the gene matches: 11. CDR3 length equals 15 residues.

The chain links TRBV29-1 to TRBJ2-1, with TRBD2 as a possible D gene (5 bases). V was pared by 7 bases and J by 1 base, with 11 bases between. CDR3 size: 13 residues. Germline V gene data show CDR1 as SQVTM and CDR2 as ANQGSEA. The CDR3 reads CSARTPSYNEQFF. In DNA, the CDR3 is TGCAGCGCCCGGACTCCATCCTACAATGAGCAGTTCTTC.

This clone showed up just once. The chain carries TRBV30 and TRBJ2-4; tentative D call: TRBD1 (6 bases). Germline CDR1 GTSNPN, CDR2 SVGIG (reference sequence). V lost 5 bases and J lost 8, with 16 bases in between. The CDR3 is 13 residues long. The CDR3 DNA reads as TGTGCCTGGGACAGACAGGAAGCGGACATTCAGTACTTC. This codes for CAWDRQEADIQYF.

The rearrangement uses TRBV2 and TRBJ1-2; D remains ambiguous. Germline V gives CDR1 SNHLY, CDR2 FYNNEI. The V and J ends lost 6 bases and 4 bases respectively, with 12 bases between them. The CDR3 loop spans 13 amino acids. The CDR3 DNA sequence: TGTGCCAGCAGACAACCGGCAGGCTATGGCTACACCTTC. This gives the protein CASRQPAGYGYTF.